Listed here are 29 T cell receptor beta chains from one sample, sequenced in a study of graft-versus-host responses after intestinal transplantation. Clones were sequenced by immunoSEQ multiplex PCR, and TCRdb holds only the in-frame ones, with some missing. Of roughly 75,000 clones detected, around 92% appear once; the ten largest clones hold roughly 0.1%. These TCRs' antigens remain unknown. Sequences were derived from unstimulated CD4+ T cells sorted from spleen or lymph node cells, sampled before intestinal transplant. The receptors shown here come from a human donor who received an intestinal transplant.

The chain recombines TRBV29-1 with TRBJ1-2; TRBD1 matches at 10 bases. The length of the CDR3 is 13 residues. Germline CDR1 and CDR2: SQVTM and ANQGSEA. V lost 5 bases, J lost 6 bases, and 6 bases stayed unmatched. The CDR3 coding sequence is TGCAGCGTTAGGGGACAGGGGAATGATGGCTACACCTTC. Translated, it gives CSVRGQGNDGYTF.

This clone showed up just once. The chain is built from TRBV6-5 and TRBJ1-2; 7 nucleotides line up with TRBD1. The CDR3 extends over 13 amino acids. The ends lost 6 bases at V and 2 bases at J; junction bases unmatched: 3. CDR1 and CDR2 (germline): MNHEY, SVGAGI. The DNA of the CDR3 is TGTGCCAGCAGGATGGGACAGAACTATGGCTACACCTTC. Translating gives CASRMGQNYGYTF.

This rearrangement joins TRBV19 to TRBJ2-2; TRBD2 matches 11 bases. The CDR3 extends over 16 amino acids. The junction had 9 bases not matched to a gene; V was cut back by 8 bases and J by 4 bases. The germline V gene encodes CDR1 LNHDA and CDR2 SQIVND (reference sequence). The CDR3 sequence is CASQLLAGAITGELFF. In nucleotides, the CDR3 is TGTGCCAGTCAGTTACTAGCGGGGGCGATCACCGGGGAGCTGTTTTTT. The full variable domain, with the rest looked up from reference TRBV19 and TRBJ2-2, is DGGITQSPKYLFRKEGQNVTLSCEQNLNHDAMYWYRQDPGQGLRLIYYSQIVNDFQKGDIAEGYSVSREKKESFPLTVTSAQKNPTAFYLCASQLLAGAITGELFFGEGSRLTVL.

This clone has only one observation. The CDR3 spells CASSMLGGDPGPQHF. CDR3 DNA: TGTGCCAGTAGTATGCTGGGGGGGGACCCGGGTCCCCAGCATTTT. The chain uses TRBV19 and TRBJ1-5; TRBD1 might be the D (5 bases). The CDR3 covers 15 residues. The V gene lost 3 bases and the J gene lost 10 bases, with 19 bases spanning the gap. Germline V lookup: CDR1 LNHDA, CDR2 SQIVND (reference sequence).

The genes are TRBV6-6 and TRBJ1-1; no clear D gene. The CDR3 is 10 amino acids. Per the germline V gene, CDR1 is MNHNY and CDR2 is SVGAGI (reference sequence). V was pared by 6 bases and J by 4 bases, with 3 bases between. The CDR3 nucleotides are TGTGCCAGCAGGGCCACTGAAGCTTTCTTT. It yields the protein CASRATEAFF.

The rearrangement uses TRBV29-1 and TRBJ2-5, with 13 bases aligning to TRBD2. The CDR3 sequence is 14 residues long. Trimming took 6 bases from V and 4 from J; bases not matched to a gene: 5. In germline, CDR1 is SQVTM, CDR2 ANQGSEA. The CDR3 nucleotides read TGCAGCGTCGGACTAGCGGGGGTCGGAGAGACCCAGTACTTC. It translates to CSVGLAGVGETQYF.

The CDR3 nucleotides are TGCAGCGGCGGACAGGGGACCTACGAGCAGTACTTC. It codes for CSGGQGTYEQYF. The V gene is TRBV29-1, the J gene TRBJ2-7; 9 positions match TRBD1. V lost 7 bases to trimming and J lost 2 bases; unmatched junction nucleotides: 3. CDR1 is SQVTM and CDR2 is ANQGSEA in the germline V gene. The CDR3 length is 12 residues.

The rearrangement links TRBV10-2 to TRBJ2-3, with 8 bases aligning to TRBD2. The CDR3 runs 15 residues. Germline lookup yields CDR1 WSHSY and CDR2 SAAADI. V lost 5 bases and J lost 2; bases outside the gene matches: 6. Here the CDR3 DNA reads TGCGCCAGCAGTCCGAAGCGGGGGATCACAGATACGCAGTATTTT. This sequence encodes CASSPKRGITDTQYF.

The chain carries TRBV19 and TRBJ1-1; 8 bases are shared with TRBD1. This CDR3 is 16 amino acids long. V lost 3 bases, J lost 6 bases, and 12 bases stayed unmatched. Germline CDR1 is LNHDA and CDR2 is SQIVND (reference sequence). The CDR3: CASSIGYQGAISEAFF. CDR3 bases: TGTGCCAGTAGTATCGGATATCAGGGGGCAATATCTGAAGCTTTCTTT. Variable domain in full (rest from reference TRBV19 and TRBJ1-1): DGGITQSPKYLFRKEGQNVTLSCEQNLNHDAMYWYRQDPGQGLRLIYYSQIVNDFQKGDIAEGYSVSREKKESFPLTVTSAQKNPTAFYLCASSIGYQGAISEAFFGQGTRLTVV.

V is TRBV21-1 and J is TRBJ2-1; the DNA was not compared with TRBD1, the D call given in the table. TRBV21-1 is an annotated pseudogene. CDR3 length equals 11 residues. The CDR3 DNA reads TGTGCCAGCATGGGGCGGTGTGAGCAGTTCTTC. The encoded protein is CASMGRCEQFF.

V is TRBV21-1 and J is TRBJ1-1; the table's D call TRBD1 went unverified against the DNA. TRBV21-1 is shown as a pseudogene. The CDR3 is made up of 13 amino acids. The DNA for the CDR3 is TGTGCCAGCACAGGGGCCTTACGGGGTGAAGCTTTCTTT. Amino acid sequence: CASTGALRGEAFF.

This chain uses TRBV6-1 with TRBJ1-2; TRBD1 is a possible D gene (5 bases). The germline CDR1 and CDR2 sequences are MNHNS and SASEGT. The CDR3 is 15 residues long. Between the trimmed V and J ends, which lost 0 bases and 5 bases, there was a span of 13 bases. CDR3 protein: CASSEAKGFGYGYTF. The CDR3 coding sequence is TGTGCCAGCAGTGAAGCGAAGGGGTTCGGGTATGGCTACACCTTC.

V usage is TRBV25-1 and J usage is TRBJ2-1; tentative D call: TRBD2 (5 bases). The CDR3 consists of 15 residues. CDR1 is MGHDK, CDR2 SYGVNS, per germline. Trimming stripped 6 bases from V and 0 bases from J, with 12 bases between. The CDR3 DNA sequence: TGTGCCAGCAGCGCGGGCCCGAGCTCCTACAATGAGCAGTTCTTC. Its translation: CASSAGPSSYNEQFF.

The sample holds one count of this clone. The chain employs TRBV4-3 and TRBJ1-2; 7 bases line up with TRBD1. V was pared by 1 base and J by 0 bases, with 5 bases of the junction left unmatched. The CDR3 covers 16 residues. Germline loops: CDR1 LGHNA, CDR2 YSLEER. The CDR3 sequence is CASSQGRQGANYGYTF. The CDR3 DNA is TGCGCCAGCAGCCAAGGGCGACAGGGAGCTAACTATGGCTACACCTTC.

This chain uses TRBV6-5 with TRBJ1-2, with TRBD1 identical over 9 bases. V shed 7 bases and J 8 bases; nucleotides not matched to a gene: 11. Germline V gives CDR1 MNHEY, CDR2 SVGAGI. The CDR3 has 14 amino acids. This chain's CDR3 is CASTKQGASEGYTF. As DNA, the CDR3 is TGTGCCAGCACCAAACAGGGGGCGTCAGAGGGCTACACCTTC.

This clone appeared a few times. The rearrangement joins TRBV6-5 to TRBJ2-1; possibly TRBD2 for D (6 bases). V shed 8 bases and J shed 8 bases, with 16 bases lying between them. Germline V gene data show CDR1 as MNHEY and CDR2 as SVGAGI. This CDR3 has 13 amino acids. The CDR3 DNA reads TGTGCCAGCGGGTTGCGGCGGGGCGATGAGCAGTTCTTC. It specifies CASGLRRGDEQFF.

The chain combines TRBV5-6 with TRBJ2-2, with 7 bases lining up with TRBD1. The junction had 12 bases not matched to a gene; V was cut back by 0 bases and J by 4 bases. From germline, CDR1 is SGHDT and CDR2 YYEEEE. The CDR3 is 18 residues long. The chain's CDR3 is CASSLGAGGFLSTGELFF. CDR3 DNA: TGTGCCAGCAGCTTGGGGGCAGGGGGTTTTCTTTCCACCGGGGAGCTGTTTTTT.

The rearrangement joins TRBV5-1 to TRBJ2-3; 7 nucleotides match TRBD1. Germline CDR1 reads SGHRS; CDR2 reads YFSETQ. This CDR3 contains 17 residues. The V and J ends lost 4 bases and 6 bases, in that order; junction bases with no gene match: 17. The CDR3 DNA reads as TGCGCCAGCAGCGCCTCCTCGGGACAGCTACTCACGGATACGCAGTATTTT. This codes for CASSASSGQLLTDTQYF. Looking up the rest from reference TRBV5-1 and TRBJ2-3 gives the full variable domain: KAGVTQTPRYLIKTRGQQVTLSCSPISGHRSVSWYQQTPGQGLQFLFEYFSETQRNKGNFPGRFSGRQFSNSRSEMNVSTLELGDSALYLCASSASSGQLLTDTQYFGPGTRLTVL.

This chain connects TRBV5-1 to TRBJ2-5; possibly TRBD2 for D (5 bases). The germline V gene encodes CDR1 SGHRS and CDR2 YFSETQ. The CDR3 spans 14 residues. Trimming removed 0 bases from V and 7 bases from J, with 13 bases in between. CDR3 sequence: CASSLGISDGTQYF. The CDR3 DNA sequence: TGCGCCAGCAGCTTGGGGATTAGCGACGGGACCCAGTACTTC. Based on the CDR3 plus reference TRBV5-1 and TRBJ2-5, the full variable domain is KAGVTQTPRYLIKTRGQQVTLSCSPISGHRSVSWYQQTPGQGLQFLFEYFSETQRNKGNFPGRFSGRQFSNSRSEMNVSTLELGDSALYLCASSLGISDGTQYFGPGTRLLVL.

The chain employs TRBV7-8 and TRBJ1-2; weak D call: TRBD1 (6 bases). The CDR3 runs to 16 residues. CDR1 and CDR2 from the germline V gene are SGHVS and FQNEAQ. The germline V and J ends were trimmed by 1 base and 7 bases, with 19 bases remaining between them. The CDR3 region has the DNA TGTGCCAGCAGCTTAGAAAGGACAGAACTCCTGGGTGGCTACACCTTC. It is translated as CASSLERTELLGGYTF.

This chain connects TRBV30 to TRBJ1-2; possibly TRBD1 for D (5 bases). Germline assignment: CDR1 GTSNPN and CDR2 SVGIG (reference sequence). This CDR3 is built from 14 residues. Trimming took off 0 bases at V and 4 bases at J, with 12 bases between the two ends. The CDR3 nucleotides are TGTGCCTGGAGTGTTAGGGGCTTCCTCTATGGCTACACCTTC. Its protein is CAWSVRGFLYGYTF.

The chain has TRBV25-1 and TRBJ1-4; D is perhaps TRBD1 (5 bases). Trimming took off 8 bases at V and 2 bases at J, with 18 bases between the two ends. In germline, CDR1 is MGHDK, CDR2 SYGVNS. CDR3 length: 16 residues. CDR3 in amino acids: CASAGQGIITNEKLFF. For the CDR3, the DNA is TGTGCCAGCGCTGGCCAGGGAATTATCACTAATGAAAAACTGTTTTTT.

The V call is TRBV14, the J call TRBJ2-7; D not resolved. The CDR3 has 12 residues. The germline CDR1 and CDR2 sequences are SGHDN and FVKESK. V was clipped by 3 bases and J by 0 bases, with 3 bases between them. The CDR3 DNA follows: TGTGCCAGCAGCCACAGCTCCTACGAGCAGTACTTC. Its protein product is CASSHSSYEQYF.

The rearrangement links TRBV12-5 to TRBJ1-5; TRBD1 matches at 11 bases. Per the germline V gene, CDR1 is LGHNT and CDR2 is FRNRAP. The length of the CDR3 is 16 residues. V gave up 5 bases and J gave up 2 bases; unmatched junction bases: 5. DNA for the CDR3: TGTGCTAGTGGTCCCCCGGGACAGGGGGGCAATCAGCCCCAGCATTTT. This codes for CASGPPGQGGNQPQHF. Complete variable domain (other parts from reference TRBV12-5 and TRBJ1-5): DARVTQTPRHKVTEMGQEVTMRCQPILGHNTVFWYRQTMMQGLELLAYFRNRAPLDDSGMPKDRFSAEMPDATLATLKIQPSEPRDSAVYFCASGPPGQGGNQPQHFGDGTRLSIL.

The chain uses TRBV7-2 and TRBJ1-6; 7 positions agree with TRBD1. There are 16 residues in the CDR3. The ends lost 4 bases at V and 9 bases at J; junction bases unmatched: 12. From germline, CDR1 is SGHTA and CDR2 FQGNSA. CDR3 amino acids: CASSSLPGGFTSPLHF. Written as DNA, the CDR3 is TGTGCCAGCAGCTCGTTGCCAGGGGGATTCACTTCACCCCTCCACTTT.

This chain connects TRBV18 to TRBJ2-7; 11 bases map to TRBD1. V dropped 0 bases and J dropped 2; count of bases not matched to a gene: 3. Per the germline V gene, CDR1 is KGHSH and CDR2 is LQKENI. CDR3 length: 16 residues. The DNA of the CDR3 is TGTGCCAGCTCACCACCTGGGGGACAGGGGGCCTACGAGCAGTACTTC. Encoded protein: CASSPPGGQGAYEQYF.

J is TRBJ1-2 and V is TRBV10-3, with a tentative D call TRBD1 (6 bases). Germline-derived CDR1 and CDR2 are ENHRY and SYGVKD. With 1 base removed from V and 4 bases from J, the gap between germline ends came to 10 bases. CDR3 length equals 14 residues. The CDR3 DNA follows: TGTGCCATCAGTGAGTTCGGGACAACCTATGGCTACACCTTC. Residues: CAISEFGTTYGYTF.

This clone was recorded a few times. This chain connects TRBV10-3 to TRBJ1-1; no clear D. V was clipped by 0 bases and J by 4 bases, with 15 bases between them. CDR1 and CDR2 (germline): ENHRY, SYGVKD. The CDR3 has 16 amino acids. CDR3 nucleotides: TGTGCCATCAGTGAGTCGGTCGCGGGCACGGGCACTGAAGCTTTCTTT. It codes for CAISESVAGTGTEAFF.

The rearrangement joins TRBV30 to TRBJ1-5, with D hard to call. The CDR3 consists of 13 residues. V gave up 2 bases and J gave up 3 bases, with 8 bases separating them. Germline CDR1 reads GTSNPN; CDR2 reads SVGIG (reference sequence). This CDR3 is CAWSNDYNQPQHF. For the CDR3, the DNA is TGTGCCTGGAGTAATGACTACAATCAGCCCCAGCATTTT. The full variable domain, in which reference TRBV30 and TRBJ1-5 provide the parts outside the CDR3, is SQTIHQWPATLVQPVGSPLSLECTVEGTSNPNLYWYRQAAGRGLQLLFYSVGIGQISSEVPQNLSASRPQDRQFILSSKKLLLSDSGFYLCAWSNDYNQPQHFGDGTRLSIL.